One and the same sample provided the 25 T cell receptor beta chains below, sequenced in a study of cytomegalovirus exposure and HLA in healthy donors. The PCR was carried out with 60 Vbeta primers and 13 Jbeta primers. Generated by immunoSEQ multiplex PCR, the TCRdb table keeps only in-frame clones and is missing some. The repertoire holds more than 95,000 clones, with 79% as singletons. The specimen was PBMCs. The source is a man aged 45-65 years in good health and CMV-seropositive.

The V gene is TRBV5-1, the J gene TRBJ2-1; tentative D call: TRBD2 (6 bases). Germline loops: CDR1 SGHRS, CDR2 YFSETQ. This CDR3 contains 13 residues. Deletions cut 2 bases from V and 5 bases from J, with 8 bases between. CDR3 nucleotides: TGCGCCAGCAGCTTATTAGCGGACAATGAGCAGTTCTTC. Encoded protein: CASSLLADNEQFF.

The chain carries TRBV7-8 and TRBJ1-5, with TRBD1 matching over 9 bases. CDR1 and CDR2 (germline): SGHVS, FQNEAQ. V was pared by 2 bases and J by 7 bases, with 3 bases of the junction left unmatched. The CDR3 sequence is 14 residues long. CDR3 residues: CASSLNGQGQPQHF. The CDR3 DNA follows: TGTGCCAGCAGCTTAAACGGACAGGGGCAGCCCCAGCATTTT.

In this sample, this clone turned up a few times. This sequence joins TRBV9 and TRBJ2-5; 10 bases agree with TRBD2. The CDR3 extends over 16 amino acids. Germline V CDR1 and CDR2: SGDLS, YYNGEE. V was pared by 0 bases and J by 1 base, with 3 bases of the junction left unmatched. The CDR3 nucleotides are TGTGCCAGCAGCGTAGCCAGCGGGAGGGCCCAAGAGACCCAGTACTTC. This codes for CASSVASGRAQETQYF.

This rearrangement joins TRBV12-5 to TRBJ2-3; D may be TRBD2 (5 bases). CDR1 and CDR2 from the germline V gene are LGHNT and FRNRAP. With 1 base removed from V and 10 bases from J, the gap between germline ends came to 12 bases. The CDR3 consists of 13 residues. The CDR3 spells CASGLESDSPQYF. CDR3 bases: TGTGCTAGTGGTTTGGAATCGGACTCGCCGCAGTATTTT.

The rearrangement uses TRBV11-3 and TRBJ2-7; 8 bases agree with TRBD2. Germline V gene lookup returns CDR1 SGHNT and CDR2 YENEEA. The V gene end was trimmed by 3 bases and the J gene end by 3 bases; junction bases not matched to a gene: 1. The CDR3 is 13 amino acids. The CDR3 spells CASSFLAGYEQYF. The DNA for the CDR3 is TGTGCCAGCAGCTTTCTAGCGGGCTACGAGCAGTACTTC.

V and J are TRBV5-1 and TRBJ2-3; D gene uncertain. The CDR3 length is 14 residues. Trimming took off 0 bases at V and 4 bases at J, with 9 bases between the two ends. CDR1 and CDR2 (germline): SGHRS, YFSETQ. CDR3 nucleotides: TGCGCCAGCAGCTTGGGCTCTGTAGCAGATACGCAGTATTTT. Translation: CASSLGSVADTQYF.

This sequence joins TRBV27 and TRBJ1-1; 7 bases fit TRBD1. V shed 5 bases and J 11 bases; nucleotides not matched to a gene: 14. Germline V gives CDR1 MNHEY, CDR2 SMNVEV (reference sequence). The CDR3 has 14 residues. CDR3 amino acids: CASSKRTGSDGAFF. In DNA, the CDR3 is TGTGCCAGCAGTAAACGGACAGGAAGCGACGGGGCTTTCTTT.

The chain couples TRBV7-2 to TRBJ2-1, with TRBD2 matching 7 bases. Trimming removed 0 bases from V and 0 bases from J; junction bases left unmatched: 5. Germline V CDR1 and CDR2: SGHTA, FQGNSA. CDR3 length: 17 residues. This CDR3 reads CASSLAAGWSSYNEQFF. DNA of the CDR3: TGTGCCAGCAGCTTAGCAGCGGGGTGGAGCTCCTACAATGAGCAGTTCTTC.

This clone occurred a few times. This chain connects TRBV6-1 to TRBJ2-3; 9 bases align to TRBD2. Germline assignment: CDR1 MNHNS and CDR2 SASEGT. With V trimmed by 10 bases and J by 4 bases, 12 bases remained unmatched. This CDR3 region has 15 residues. CDR3 loop: CATWQQGGGADTQYF. The CDR3 DNA follows: TGTGCCACCTGGCAGCAGGGCGGGGGGGCAGATACGCAGTATTTT.

The V call is TRBV5-1, the J call TRBJ2-7; 10 nucleotides agree with TRBD1. CDR3 length: 15 amino acids. Germline V gene lookup returns CDR1 SGHRS and CDR2 YFSETQ. The V and J ends lost 4 bases and 2 bases, in that order; junction bases with no gene match: 6. The CDR3 DNA is TGCGCCAGCAGCCCAAGTGGGACAGGGGCCTACGAGCAGTACTTC. This codes for CASSPSGTGAYEQYF. Drawing the rest from reference TRBV5-1 and TRBJ2-7, the complete variable domain is KAGVTQTPRYLIKTRGQQVTLSCSPISGHRSVSWYQQTPGQGLQFLFEYFSETQRNKGNFPGRFSGRQFSNSRSEMNVSTLELGDSALYLCASSPSGTGAYEQYFGPGTRLTVT.

The J gene is TRBJ2-2, the V gene TRBV6-1, with D tentatively TRBD1 (6 bases). The CDR3 extends over 15 amino acids. The V end was cut by 6 bases, the J end by 2 bases, with 13 bases between. Germline assignment: CDR1 MNHNS and CDR2 SASEGT. This CDR3 is CASRRDTTNTGELFF. DNA for the CDR3: TGTGCCAGCAGGAGGGACACGACTAACACCGGGGAGCTGTTTTTT.

A single count supports this clone. CDR3 sequence reads: CASSLAVQGAYNEQFF. CDR3 sequence (DNA): TGTGCCAGCAGCTTGGCCGTACAGGGGGCCTACAATGAGCAGTTCTTC. The rearrangement links TRBV5-6 to TRBJ2-1; 8 bases match TRBD1. CDR1 and CDR2 (germline): SGHDT, YYEEEE. The trim removed 0 bases at V and 2 bases at J, leaving 4 bases unmatched. This CDR3 comprises 16 residues.

V gene TRBV9 combines with J gene TRBJ2-7; the match to TRBD1 covers 7 bases. With V trimmed by 4 bases and J by 3 bases, 7 bases remained unmatched. CDR3 length: 14 residues. Germline V gene lookup returns CDR1 SGDLS and CDR2 YYNGEE. The CDR3 sequence: CASSPRTGYYEQYF. The CDR3 DNA sequence: TGTGCCAGCAGCCCCCGGACAGGTTACTACGAGCAGTACTTC. Full variable domain (rest looked up from reference TRBV9 and TRBJ2-7): DSGVTQTPKHLITATGQRVTLRCSPRSGDLSVYWYQQSLDQGLQFLIQYYNGEERAKGNILERFSAQQFPDLHSELNLSSLELGDSALYFCASSPRTGYYEQYFGPGTRLTVT.

CDR3 residues: CASSYPGTSGTNTQYF. The CDR3 DNA sequence: TGTGCCAGCAGTTACCCCGGGACTAGCGGGACCAATACGCAGTATTTT. The rearrangement uses TRBV6-6 and TRBJ2-3; 13 bases agree with TRBD2. The CDR3 has 16 residues. The germline CDR1 and CDR2 sequences are MNHNY and SVGAGI (reference sequence). J gave up 7 bases and V 2 bases, and 6 bases lay outside the gene matches.

V gene TRBV11-1 combines with J gene TRBJ2-7, with D possibly matching TRBD1 (6 bases). The CDR3 is made up of 13 amino acids. Trimming took off 5 bases at V and 3 bases at J, with 11 bases between the two ends. Germline values: CDR1 SGHAT, CDR2 FQDESV (reference sequence). CDR3 loop: CASSTGQIYEQYF. CDR3 DNA sequence: TGTGCCAGCAGCACCGGACAGATCTACGAGCAGTACTTC.

This rearrangement joins TRBV2 to TRBJ2-7, with 12 bases fitting TRBD2. The CDR3 contains 15 residues. V gave up 2 bases and J gave up 5 bases; unmatched junction bases: 4. The germline CDR1 and CDR2 sequences are SNHLY and FYNNEI. This CDR3 is CASSEPTSGSHEQYF. For the CDR3, the DNA is TGTGCCAGCAGTGAACCGACTAGCGGGAGTCACGAGCAGTACTTC.

This chain connects TRBV5-5 to TRBJ2-7; possibly TRBD1 for D (5 bases). This CDR3 contains 13 residues. The germline CDR1 and CDR2 sequences are SGHKS and YYEKEE (reference sequence). Trimming removed 3 bases from V and 4 bases from J, with 11 bases in between. For the CDR3, the DNA is TGTGCCAGCAGCTCTCACAGGAAGTACGAGCAGTACTTC. It codes for CASSSHRKYEQYF.

V gene TRBV19 combines with J gene TRBJ2-7; 8 nucleotides line up with TRBD1. V lost 5 bases and J lost 6; bases outside the gene matches: 12. CDR3 size: 15 residues. Germline V lookup: CDR1 LNHDA, CDR2 SQIVND (reference sequence). DNA for the CDR3: TGTGCCAGTAGTTCCCCGGGACAGGCGCTTTCCGAGCAGTACTTC. Residues: CASSSPGQALSEQYF.

The rearrangement joins TRBV14 to TRBJ1-1; 7 bases agree with TRBD1. Germline V CDR1 and CDR2: SGHDN, FVKESK. The CDR3 is made up of 18 amino acids. Trimming took 4 bases from V and 1 from J; bases not matched to a gene: 15. The CDR3 DNA follows: TGTGCCAGCAGCCGATATTCAGGGGGGACAACGGCGAACACTGAAGCTTTCTTT. Protein sequence: CASSRYSGGTTANTEAFF.

The gene calls are TRBV27 and TRBJ2-1; TRBD1 matches at 8 bases. V dropped 10 bases and J dropped 7; count of bases not matched to a gene: 9. From germline, CDR1 is MNHEY and CDR2 SMNVEV (reference sequence). This CDR3 has 13 amino acids. As DNA, the CDR3 is TGTGCCACGTCACAGGGGGAGCGTAATGAGCAGTTCTTC. This translates into CATSQGERNEQFF.

The chain uses TRBV4-1 and TRBJ2-2; TRBD2 matches at 10 bases. The junction had 18 bases not matched to a gene; V was cut back by 4 bases and J by 7 bases. Germline lookup yields CDR1 MGHRA and CDR2 YSYEKL. This CDR3 spans 19 amino acids. The CDR3 DNA follows: TGCGCCAGCAGCCTAACCCTGGGACTCAGCGGGAGGGCGGGCGGGGAGCTGTTTTTT. It codes for CASSLTLGLSGRAGGELFF.

The CDR3 DNA sequence: TGCGCCAGCAGCTTTTCGGGACTAGAGACAGATACGCAGTATTTT. It is translated as CASSFSGLETDTQYF. This chain connects TRBV5-1 to TRBJ2-3, with 8 bases lining up with TRBD2. The CDR3 sequence is 15 residues long. The J segment lost 3 bases and the V segment lost 2 bases, leaving 5 bases of the junction unmatched. CDR1 and CDR2 from the germline V gene are SGHRS and YFSETQ.

Worth noting for this clone: At one of its ends the junction is not consistent with the germline gene, which may arise from a read error. The chain is built from TRBV7-9 and TRBJ2-3; 9 bases agree with TRBD2. Looked up from germline, CDR1 is SEHNR and CDR2 is FQNEAQ (reference sequence). The CDR3 has 16 amino acids. As DNA, the CDR3 is TGTTCCAGCAGCTCGGGAACGGGACTAGCTGGAGATACGCAGTATTTT. The encoded protein is CSSSSGTGLAGDTQYF.

The rearrangement links TRBV7-9 to TRBJ1-2; no definite D call. This CDR3 contains 12 residues. Germline V gives CDR1 SEHNR, CDR2 FQNEAQ (reference sequence). V was clipped by 11 bases and J by 3 bases, with 13 bases between them. The CDR3 nucleotides read TGTGCCGGTAACTTCGGGGACTATGGCTACACCTTC. This sequence encodes CAGNFGDYGYTF.

This clone was observed a single time. The chain links TRBV28 to TRBJ2-7; the match to TRBD1 covers 7 bases. CDR1 and CDR2 (germline): MDHEN, SYDVKM. The trim removed 6 bases at V and 9 bases at J, leaving 11 bases unmatched. The CDR3 extends over 13 amino acids. CDR3: CASSAGQDFVQYF. The CDR3 bases are TGTGCCAGCAGCGCAGGACAGGACTTTGTGCAGTACTTC.